Following are 10 T cell receptor beta chains from one sample sequenced in a study of shared clonotypes between healthy human individuals. Assay used: immunoSEQ multiplex PCR; TCRdb lists only in-frame clones, some missing. Of 1.4 million or so clones listed, around 98.5% are singletons. The material sequenced was naive CD4+ T cells sorted from blood. The sample's subset: CD45RA+ positively selected. Source of these receptors: a man between 25 and 39 years old in good health.

The table lists this clone with a count of one. The chain links TRBV5-4 to TRBJ2-2; no firm D call. The CDR3 totals 12 residues. CDR1 and CDR2 from the germline V gene are SGHNT and YYREEE (reference sequence). V was shortened by 6 bases and J by 6 bases, with 9 bases between the two germline ends. Here the CDR3 DNA reads TGTGCCAGCATGCCAGCCCCCGGGGAGCTGTTTTTT. Encoded protein: CASMPAPGELFF.

The chain links TRBV5-1 to TRBJ1-1; 12 positions match TRBD1. V gave up 4 bases and J gave up 0 bases; unmatched junction bases: 10. Per the germline V gene, CDR1 is SGHRS and CDR2 is YFSETQ. This CDR3 is built from 18 residues. The CDR3 loop is CASSTGQGATWMNTEAFF. The CDR3 region has the DNA TGCGCCAGCAGCACGGGACAGGGGGCTACCTGGATGAACACTGAAGCTTTCTTT.

In DNA form, the CDR3 reads TGCGCCAGCAGCCAAGTCCGGGACAGATTACGGGAGCAGTACTTC. Translating gives CASSQVRDRLREQYF. The genes are TRBV4-1 and TRBJ2-7; 7 nucleotides line up with TRBD1. The CDR3 covers 15 residues. Trimming took 1 base from V and 7 from J; bases not matched to a gene: 10. CDR1 is MGHRA and CDR2 is YSYEKL in the germline V gene.

The V call is TRBV7-8, the J call TRBJ2-1; D is unclear. The germline V and J ends were trimmed by 5 bases and 7 bases, with 15 bases remaining between them. Germline values: CDR1 SGHVS, CDR2 FQNEAQ. This CDR3 contains 14 residues. The CDR3 coding sequence is TGTGCCAGCAGCCCGCGAGCACAGACAAATGAGCAGTTCTTC. Translated: CASSPRAQTNEQFF.

The V call is TRBV7-3, the J call TRBJ2-5; no clear D gene. The V end was cut by 2 bases, the J end by 8 bases, with 12 bases between. Germline CDR1 SGHTA, CDR2 FQGTGA. This CDR3 has 13 residues. The CDR3 spells CASSLDQPSTQYF. Here the CDR3 DNA reads TGTGCCAGCAGCTTAGACCAGCCGAGCACCCAGTACTTC.

The V and J genes are TRBV21-1 and TRBJ1-5; TRBD1, the table's D call, was not compared with the DNA. TRBV21-1 is a recognized pseudogene. CDR3 length: 16 amino acids. The CDR3 region is CASSKVDRQVNQPQHF. In DNA, the CDR3 is TGTGCCAGCAGCAAAGTTGATCGACAGGTCAATCAGCCCCAGCATTTT.

The V gene is TRBV5-6, the J gene TRBJ1-3; maybe TRBD1 (6 bases). CDR1 SGHDT and CDR2 YYEEEE come from the germline V gene. The CDR3 consists of 13 residues. V lost 1 base, J lost 8 bases, and 10 bases lay in between. The CDR3: CASSLLAGDTIYF. The DNA for the CDR3 is TGTGCCAGCAGCTTGCTAGCAGGGGACACCATATATTTT.

This chain connects TRBV7-6 to TRBJ2-5, with D perhaps matching TRBD1 (6 bases). V was cut by 5 bases and J by 2 bases, with 15 bases left in between. The CDR3 has 15 residues. The germline V gene has CDR1 SGHVS and CDR2 FNYEAQ. CDR3 nucleotides: TGTGCCAGCAGCCTCGGGACACGGGGACAAGAGACCCAGTACTTC. The encoded protein is CASSLGTRGQETQYF.

The V gene is TRBV7-8, the J gene TRBJ2-7; 13 bases fit TRBD2. The CDR3 runs 19 residues. CDR1 SGHVS and CDR2 FQNEAQ come from the germline V gene. V shed 1 base, J shed 2 bases, and the junction held 11 bases outside the gene matches. In DNA form, the CDR3 reads TGTGCCAGCAGCTTAGTAGTGACCCTCGGACTAGCGGGGGCCTACGAGCAGTACTTC. Translated: CASSLVVTLGLAGAYEQYF.

This chain joins TRBV6-4 and TRBJ2-7; unclear D gene. The CDR3 extends over 13 amino acids. Germline CDR1 MRHNA, CDR2 SNTAGT. The V gene lost 4 bases and the J gene lost 4 bases, with 11 bases spanning the gap. CDR3 residues: CASSVLDGYEQYF. The DNA of the CDR3 is TGTGCCAGCAGTGTCCTGGACGGATACGAGCAGTACTTC.